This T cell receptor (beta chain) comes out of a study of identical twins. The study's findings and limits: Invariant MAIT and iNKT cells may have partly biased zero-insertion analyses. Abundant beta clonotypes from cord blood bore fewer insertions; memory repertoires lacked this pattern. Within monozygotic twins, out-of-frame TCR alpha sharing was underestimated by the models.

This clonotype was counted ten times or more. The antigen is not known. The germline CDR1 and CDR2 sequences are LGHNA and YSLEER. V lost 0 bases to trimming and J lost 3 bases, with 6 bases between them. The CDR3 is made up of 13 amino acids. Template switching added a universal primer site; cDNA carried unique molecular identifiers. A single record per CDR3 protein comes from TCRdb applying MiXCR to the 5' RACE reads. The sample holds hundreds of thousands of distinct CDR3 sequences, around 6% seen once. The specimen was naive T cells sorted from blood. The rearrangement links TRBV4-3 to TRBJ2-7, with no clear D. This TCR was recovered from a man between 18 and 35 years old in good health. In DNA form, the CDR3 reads TGCGCCAGCAGCCAAGAGACTGGCTACGAGCAGTACTTC. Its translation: CASSQETGYEQYF.